This section outlines one T cell receptor (beta chain) sequence together with its context. Its antigen remains unidentified. The source of the sample is a study of cytomegalovirus exposure and HLA in healthy donors. Findings and caveats of the study: The authors listed some 150 TCR beta chains as cytomegalovirus-associated. It was reportedly the case that the classifier diagnosed cytomegalovirus status with high specificity and sensitivity.

The CDR3 is 15 amino acids. Per germline, CDR1 SEHNR and CDR2 FQNEAQ (reference sequence). Trimming took off 7 bases at V and 8 bases at J, with 21 bases between the two ends. PCR primers comprised 60 Vbeta and 13 Jbeta primers. The protocol was immunoSEQ multiplex PCR, while the TCRdb copy is restricted to in-frame clones and leaves out a portion. The sample lists roughly 71,000 clones; 55% to 65% were seen once. The chain employs TRBV7-9 and TRBJ2-1, with D perhaps TRBD2 (5 bases). Material for sequencing was PBMCs. The clonotype was recovered from a man aged 25-45 years in good health and CMV-seronegative. CDR3 DNA: TGTGCCAGCACCCCCCAGCGGAATAGGCGGGATGAGCAGTTCTTC. This translates into CASTPQRNRRDEQFF.